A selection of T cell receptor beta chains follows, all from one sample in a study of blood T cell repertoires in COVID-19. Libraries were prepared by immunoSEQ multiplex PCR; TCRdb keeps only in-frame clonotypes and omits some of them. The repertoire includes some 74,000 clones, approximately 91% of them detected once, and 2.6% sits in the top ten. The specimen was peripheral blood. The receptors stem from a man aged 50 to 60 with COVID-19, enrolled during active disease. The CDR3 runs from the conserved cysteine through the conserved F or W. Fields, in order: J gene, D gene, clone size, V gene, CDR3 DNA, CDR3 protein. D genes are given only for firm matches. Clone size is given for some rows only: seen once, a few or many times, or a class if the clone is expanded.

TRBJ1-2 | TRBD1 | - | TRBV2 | TGTGCCGGGACAGGGAATCTCTATGGCTACACCTTC | CAGTGNLYGYTF
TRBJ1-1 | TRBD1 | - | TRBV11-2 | TGTGCCAGCAGCGACAGGGAGAACACTGAAGCTTTCTTT | CASSDRENTEAFF
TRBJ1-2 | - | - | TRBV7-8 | TGTGCCAGCAGGTTAATCAGGGGCCGCTATGGCTACACCTTC | CASRLIRGRYGYTF
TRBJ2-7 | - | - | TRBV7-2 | TGTGCCAGCAGCTTAATGGGACAAACCTACGAGCAGTACTTC | CASSLMGQTYEQYF
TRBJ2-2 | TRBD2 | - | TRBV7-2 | TGTGCCAGCAGCGTCCAAGCGGGAGGGCCCGCCGGGGAGCTGTTTTTT | CASSVQAGGPAGELFF
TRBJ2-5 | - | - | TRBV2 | TGTGCCAACGCCGGACAGTACCAAGAGACCCAGTACTTC | CANAGQYQETQYF
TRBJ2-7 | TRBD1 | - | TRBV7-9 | TGTGCCAGCACAAAATGGGAGGACAGGGGGCGCCGCGAGCAGTACTTC | CASTKWEDRGRREQYF
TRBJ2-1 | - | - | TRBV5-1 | TGCGCCAGCAGCTTGGGGGAGCCCAATGAGCAGTTCTTC | CASSLGEPNEQFF
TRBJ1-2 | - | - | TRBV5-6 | TGTGCCAGCAGCTTCGGGGGACCCAACTATGGCTACACCTTC | CASSFGGPNYGYTF
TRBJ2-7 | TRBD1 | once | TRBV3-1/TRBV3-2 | TGTGCCAGCAGCCAAGGGACAGGGCTCTACGAGCAGTACTTC | CASSQGTGLYEQYF
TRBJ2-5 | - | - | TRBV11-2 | TGTGCCAGCAGCCGGGGTGCTCAAGAGACCCAGTACTTC | CASSRGAQETQYF
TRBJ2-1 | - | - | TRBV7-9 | TGTGCCAGCAGCTCGTGGGAGCGGGATGAGCAGTTCTTC | CASSSWERDEQFF
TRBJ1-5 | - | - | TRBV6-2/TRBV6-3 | TGTGCCAGCAGTTACTCGGGAGCCCGGGGTGGTCAGCCCCAGCATTTT | CASSYSGARGGQPQHF
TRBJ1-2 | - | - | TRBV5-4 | TGTGCCAGCAGCTCTACACAGGGAACCTATGGCTACACCTTC | CASSSTQGTYGYTF
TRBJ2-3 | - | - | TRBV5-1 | TGCGCCAGCAGCTTAACGGACAGCGGTCCAGATACGCAGTATTTT | CASSLTDSGPDTQYF
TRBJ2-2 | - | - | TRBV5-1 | TGCGCCAGCAGCTTGAGGCAGGAGAACACCGGGGAGCTGTTTTTT | CASSLRQENTGELFF
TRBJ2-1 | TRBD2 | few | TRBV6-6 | TGTGCCAGCGAGGCTAGCGGAAACAATGAGCAGTTCTTC | CASEASGNNEQFF
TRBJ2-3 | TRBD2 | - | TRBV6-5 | TGTGCCAGCCGGACTAGCGGGAGGAGCACAGATACGCAGTATTTT | CASRTSGRSTDTQYF
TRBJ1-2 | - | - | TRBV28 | TGTGCCAGCAGTCCTGGACTGAACTATGGCTACACCTTC | CASSPGLNYGYTF
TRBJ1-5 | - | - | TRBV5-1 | TGCGCCAGCAGCTTTGATGGGGAGAGTCAGCCCCAGCATTTT | CASSFDGESQPQHF
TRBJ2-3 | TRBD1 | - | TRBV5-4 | TGTGCCAGCAGAGCCCCCGGACAGGGGCCGGATACGCAGTATTTT | CASRAPGQGPDTQYF
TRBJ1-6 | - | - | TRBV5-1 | TGCGCCAGCAGGGGGGCTTTAGGTTCACCCCTCCACTTT | CASRGALGSPLHF